This T cell receptor beta chain derives from a study of cytomegalovirus exposure and HLA in healthy donors. For the study at large: Roughly 179 million T cells yielded roughly 120 million unique TCR beta sequences, as an earlier analysis found. The study, taken as a whole, reports: V- and J-gene trimming of TCR beta was linked (in a later analysis) to a missense DCLRE1C variant. The study had only CMV serostatus as immune exposure information.

This clone was detected once. The antigen remains undetermined. Germline V lookup: CDR1 SGDLS, CDR2 YYNGEE. The CDR3 totals 16 residues. The J segment lost 4 bases and the V segment lost 2 bases, leaving 8 bases of the junction unmatched. Both 60 Vbeta primers and 13 Jbeta primers went into the PCR. The assay was immunoSEQ multiplex PCR, and TCRdb's table has in-frame clones only and misses some. The sample contains about 100,000 clones, roughly three quarters of which appear only once. The sequenced sample was PBMCs. The chain combines TRBV9 with TRBJ2-3, with 9 bases fitting TRBD2. The receptor was derived from a female donor in good health and CMV-seropositive. The CDR3 DNA reads as TGTGCCAGCAGCGTCGCCCTAGCGGGAACATCAGATACGCAGTATTTT. This encodes CASSVALAGTSDTQYF.